The clone carrying this TCR beta chain was seen repeatedly, ten times or more. This CDR3 comprises 15 residues. The V gene's germline CDR1 is LGHDT and CDR2 YNNKEL (reference sequence). Between the trimmed V and J ends, which lost 2 bases and 9 bases, there was a span of 14 bases. These data come from a study of T cells in Graves' hyperthyroidism and ophthalmopathy. Using RNA transcripts as the source, TCR beta CDR3 regions were amplified. The HTBI primer set was used in a first-round RT-PCR of the TCR CDR3. MiXCR, run by TCRdb on the multiplex PCR reads, gives a single entry per CDR3 protein. The table includes 500,000 to 650,000 distinct CDR3 sequences, approximately 15% detected once.

The chain has TRBV3-1 and TRBJ1-6; D gene uncertain. This TCR was sampled from a woman in her thirties or forties with Graves' hyperthyroidism. Input material: blood. The CDR3 DNA reads TGTGCCAGCAGCCAACAACAAGAGAGTACTTCACCCCTCCACTTT. It specifies CASSQQQESTSPLHF.